Below, 31 T cell receptor beta chains from the same sample are listed, as sequenced in a study of OX40 agonist ivuxolimab in advanced cancers. The table came from immunoSEQ multiplex PCR; TCRdb's copy has only in-frame clones and leaves some out. The sample consists of 89,000 or so clones, about 91% of them appearing once. Sequenced here: CD4+ or CD8+ T cells sorted from blood, sampled in a trial of the OX40 agonist ivuxolimab. These receptor sequences come from an adult with an advanced solid tumor such as melanoma, head and neck, liver or kidney cancer.

V and J are TRBV21-1 and TRBJ2-3. TRBV21-1 is tagged as a pseudogene. The CDR3 totals 12 residues. CDR3 loop: CAIRDSTDTQYF. For the CDR3, the DNA is TGTGCCATCCGGGACAGCACAGATACGCAGTATTTT.

V gene TRBV9 combines with J gene TRBJ2-2; either TRBD1 or TRBD2 may supply D (5 bases each). The CDR3 is 18 amino acids. Germline V gives CDR1 SGDLS, CDR2 YYNGEE. V lost 1 base to trimming and J lost 0 bases, with 16 bases between them. The CDR3 DNA reads TGTGCCAGCAGCGTAATGAGGGGTAGCCTTTCGAACACCGGGGAGCTGTTTTTT. Protein sequence: CASSVMRGSLSNTGELFF. The full variable domain, completed using reference TRBV9 and TRBJ2-2, is DSGVTQTPKHLITATGQRVTLRCSPRSGDLSVYWYQQSLDQGLQFLIQYYNGEERAKGNILERFSAQQFPDLHSELNLSSLELGDSALYFCASSVMRGSLSNTGELFFGEGSRLTVL.

The chain joins TRBV28 to TRBJ2-7; D perhaps matches TRBD1 (5 bases). V was shortened by 6 bases and J by 2 bases, with 11 bases between the two germline ends. The CDR3 length is 13 residues. The germline V gene has CDR1 MDHEN and CDR2 SYDVKM. The chain's CDR3 is CASRLGLTYEQYF. As DNA, the CDR3 is TGTGCCAGCAGGTTGGGGCTCACCTACGAGCAGTACTTC.

Only one count was recorded for this clone. This chain links TRBV18 with TRBJ1-3; no clear D. V lost 4 bases and J lost 4, with 8 bases in between. The germline CDR1 and CDR2 sequences are KGHSH and LQKENI. This CDR3 comprises 13 residues. CDR3 in amino acids: CASSQGAGNTIYF. The CDR3 coding sequence is TGTGCCAGCTCACAGGGAGCGGGAAACACCATATATTTT. The whole variable domain, remainder taken from reference TRBV18 and TRBJ1-3, is NAGVMQNPRHLVRRRGQEARLRCSPMKGHSHVYWYRQLPEEGLKFMVYLQKENIIDESGMPKERFSAEFPKEGPSILRIQQVVRGDSAAYFCASSQGAGNTIYFGEGSWLTVV.

This sequence joins TRBV4-1 and TRBJ1-2; D gene ambiguous. CDR3 length: 15 residues. Trimming shortened V by 0 bases and J by 8 bases, and 16 bases separated the two germline ends. Germline V gene lookup returns CDR1 MGHRA and CDR2 YSYEKL. CDR3 amino acids: CASSQDQQRFLGYTF. Here the CDR3 DNA reads TGCGCCAGCAGCCAAGATCAACAGCGGTTTTTGGGCTACACCTTC.

This clone was counted once. V is TRBV19 and J is TRBJ1-1, with TRBD1 matching 9 bases. The length of the CDR3 is 16 residues. Germline trimming cut 5 bases from V and 3 bases from J; bases unmatched to any gene: 10. CDR1 is LNHDA, CDR2 SQIVND, per germline (reference sequence). As DNA, the CDR3 is TGTGCCAGTAGTGTCACGGGACAGGGTCCCCACACTGAAGCTTTCTTT. This sequence encodes CASSVTGQGPHTEAFF. The complete variable domain, with remaining parts taken from reference TRBV19 and TRBJ1-1, reads DGGITQSPKYLFRKEGQNVTLSCEQNLNHDAMYWYRQDPGQGLRLIYYSQIVNDFQKGDIAEGYSVSREKKESFPLTVTSAQKNPTAFYLCASSVTGQGPHTEAFFGQGTRLTVV.

The gene calls are TRBV15 and TRBJ2-5; D may be TRBD1 (5 bases). V shed 4 bases and J shed 9 bases, with 21 bases lying between them. This CDR3 has 15 amino acids. Per the germline V gene, CDR1 is LNHNV and CDR2 is YYDKDF (reference sequence). CDR3 region: CATSTSPRAVRAQYF. CDR3 DNA sequence: TGTGCCACCAGCACCTCACCCAGGGCAGTCCGGGCCCAGTACTTC.

The genes are TRBV28 and TRBJ1-4, with D unresolved. The V end was cut by 3 bases, the J end by 4 bases, with 9 bases between. The CDR3 is 14 residues long. The V gene's germline CDR1 is MDHEN and CDR2 SYDVKM. In nucleotides, the CDR3 is TGTGCCAGCAGTTTGGCGGGGAATAATGAAAAACTGTTTTTT. Translated: CASSLAGNNEKLFF.

The V call is TRBV28, the J call TRBJ2-3, with D perhaps matching TRBD2 (6 bases). Germline values: CDR1 MDHEN, CDR2 SYDVKM. With 3 bases removed from V and 10 bases from J, the gap between germline ends came to 14 bases. The CDR3 totals 13 residues. CDR3 sequence (DNA): TGTGCCAGCAGTTTTGGCGCTACGGGGGCGCAGTATTTT. Residues: CASSFGATGAQYF.

This CDR3 reads CASSYASPGKTQYF. In DNA form, the CDR3 reads TGTGCCAGCAGTTACGCGTCACCTGGGAAGACCCAGTACTTC. This chain connects TRBV6-5 to TRBJ2-5; D unresolved. Germline V gene sequence: CDR1 MNHEY, CDR2 SVGAGI. V shed 2 bases and J shed 6 bases, with 13 bases lying between them. This CDR3 has 14 residues.

This chain connects TRBV18 to TRBJ1-5; D not certain. Trimming shortened V by 5 bases and J by 2 bases, and 7 bases separated the two germline ends. The CDR3 runs 13 residues. Germline V gene lookup returns CDR1 KGHSH and CDR2 LQKENI. The chain's CDR3 is CASSSERNQPQHF. The CDR3 coding sequence is TGTGCCAGCTCATCCGAACGCAATCAGCCCCAGCATTTT.

This chain uses TRBV5-4 with TRBJ2-3; TRBD2 agrees at 8 bases. The V gene end was trimmed by 3 bases and the J gene end by 2 bases; junction bases not matched to a gene: 8. CDR3 size: 16 residues. Germline V CDR1 and CDR2: SGHNT, YYREEE (reference sequence). The CDR3 nucleotides read TGTGCCAGCAGCTCGGGGGGGATACGGTCCACAGATACGCAGTATTTT. It translates to CASSSGGIRSTDTQYF.

Comments on this clone: One end of the junction does not line up with germline, which may come from a read error. This specimen includes other DNA sequences encoding the same CDR3. The V gene is TRBV10-3, the J gene TRBJ1-1; 9 bases are a match to TRBD1. CDR3 length: 15 amino acids. Germline V gives CDR1 ENHRY, CDR2 SYGVKD. Written as DNA, the CDR3 is TGTGCCATTAGTGAAGGACAGGGGAGGAACACTGAAGCTTTCTTT. Translation: CAISEGQGRNTEAFF.

V and J are TRBV29-1 and TRBJ2-7; 8 nucleotides align to TRBD1. Germline-derived CDR1 and CDR2 are SQVTM and ANQGSEA. With 2 bases clipped from V and 4 bases from J, the junction kept 10 bases outside the gene matches. The CDR3 extends over 15 amino acids. CDR3 sequence: CSVEILGTGVYEQYF. CDR3 nucleotide sequence: TGCAGCGTTGAAATATTAGGGACAGGAGTATACGAGCAGTACTTC.

The rearrangement joins TRBV2 to TRBJ2-7; 13 positions agree with TRBD2. The CDR3 has 18 amino acids. Germline V gene data show CDR1 as SNHLY and CDR2 as FYNNEI. Losses at the gene ends were 4 bases for V and 4 bases for J; bases not matched to a gene: 13. The CDR3 DNA sequence: TGTGCCAGCAGTGCCTGGACTAGCGGGAGCCTTGGCAGGTACGAGCAGTACTTC. This gives the protein CASSAWTSGSLGRYEQYF.

The J gene is TRBJ2-1, the V gene TRBV30, with 8 bases identical to TRBD2. J lost 5 bases, V lost 4 bases, and 7 bases had no gene match. This CDR3 has 14 residues. The V gene's germline CDR1 is GTSNPN and CDR2 SVGIG (reference sequence). CDR3 sequence reads: CAWMRLARDNEQFF. CDR3 DNA sequence: TGTGCCTGGATGAGACTAGCGAGGGACAATGAGCAGTTCTTC.

The J gene is TRBJ1-5, the V gene TRBV2, with D possibly being TRBD1 (6 bases). Trimming took off 7 bases at V and 6 bases at J, with 13 bases between the two ends. CDR3 length: 13 residues. Germline CDR1 SNHLY, CDR2 FYNNEI. Here the CDR3 reads CASTRGGAQPQHF. The CDR3 DNA reads TGTGCCAGCACCCGAGGGGGGGCTCAGCCCCAGCATTTT.

V gene TRBV7-9 combines with J gene TRBJ2-7, with D perhaps TRBD2 (5 bases). Germline CDR1 SEHNR, CDR2 FQNEAQ (reference sequence). V shed 2 bases and J shed 13 bases, with 15 bases lying between them. The CDR3 length is 12 residues. CDR3 nucleotides: TGTGCCAGCAGCTTAACTGGACTCTTAATTTACTTC. It is translated as CASSLTGLLIYF.

The chain joins TRBV5-4 to TRBJ2-1; TRBD2 might be the D (6 bases). Trimming stripped 4 bases from V and 3 bases from J, with 11 bases between. CDR3 length equals 14 residues. The V gene's germline CDR1 is SGHNT and CDR2 YYREEE (reference sequence). The DNA for the CDR3 is TGTGCCAGCAGCGTTGGGAGGAACTACAATGAGCAGTTCTTC. This encodes CASSVGRNYNEQFF.

This clone was seen just once. This chain links TRBV23-1 with TRBJ1-5; TRBD1 might be the D (6 bases). TRBV23-1 counts as an open reading frame of uncertain function. The germline V and J ends were trimmed by 4 bases and 7 bases, with 23 bases remaining between them. The CDR3 totals 17 residues. The CDR3 loop reads CASSLGAGGHVPQPQHF. In DNA form, the CDR3 reads TGCGCCAGCAGTCTCGGGGCCGGGGGGCACGTCCCGCAGCCCCAGCATTTT.

The chain links TRBV4-3 to TRBJ2-3; D perhaps matches TRBD2 (7 bases). The CDR3 is 15 amino acids. V dropped 0 bases and J dropped 2 bases, with 9 bases sitting between them. Germline CDR1 and CDR2: LGHNA and YSLEER. The CDR3: CASSQDRGATDTQYF. In DNA, the CDR3 is TGCGCCAGCAGCCAAGATCGGGGGGCCACAGATACGCAGTATTTT.

The chain combines TRBV13 with TRBJ2-7; TRBD1 is a possible D gene (5 bases). Germline V gives CDR1 PRHDT, CDR2 FYEKMQ (reference sequence). The CDR3 runs to 13 residues. V was clipped by 6 bases and J by 1 base, with 10 bases between them. CDR3 amino acids: CASSYRMSYEQYF. The CDR3 nucleotides are TGTGCCAGCAGTTACAGGATGTCCTACGAGCAGTACTTC.

The V and J genes are TRBV19 and TRBJ1-1; 8 bases are a match to TRBD1. The germline CDR1 and CDR2 sequences are LNHDA and SQIVND (reference sequence). J gave up 0 bases and V 2 bases, and 14 bases lay outside the gene matches. CDR3 size: 19 residues. This chain's CDR3 is CASSIRVGQGSPMNTEAFF. Written as DNA, the CDR3 is TGTGCCAGTAGTATAAGGGTTGGACAGGGCAGCCCTATGAACACTGAAGCTTTCTTT.

This clone appeared a single time. In DNA, the CDR3 is TGTGCCAGCACCCTAGAGACTAGCGGCACCTACGAGCAGTACTTC. Its protein product is CASTLETSGTYEQYF. The J gene is TRBJ2-7, the V gene TRBV2; 9 nucleotides agree with TRBD2. V lost 7 bases to trimming and J lost 2 bases; unmatched junction nucleotides: 9. The germline V gene encodes CDR1 SNHLY and CDR2 FYNNEI. The CDR3 sequence is 15 residues long.

The chain combines TRBV19 with TRBJ2-7, with TRBD1 identical over 8 bases. The CDR3 loop spans 15 amino acids. With V trimmed by 3 bases and J by 2 bases, 6 bases remained unmatched. Germline V gene lookup returns CDR1 LNHDA and CDR2 SQIVND (reference sequence). Written as DNA, the CDR3 is TGTGCCAGTAGTATCCATGACAGGGGACCCTACGAGCAGTACTTC. Protein: CASSIHDRGPYEQYF.

The rearrangement uses TRBV28 and TRBJ2-7, with 8 bases lining up with TRBD1. CDR1 is MDHEN, CDR2 SYDVKM, per germline. The V and J ends lost 8 bases and 6 bases, in that order; junction bases with no gene match: 6. The CDR3 length is 12 residues. The CDR3 DNA follows: TGTGCCAGCGTAAGACAGGGGCTCGAGCAGTACTTC. It yields the protein CASVRQGLEQYF.

The CDR3 is CASSPAGRRENYEQYF. CDR3 bases: TGTGCCAGCAGTCCCGCGGGGCGGCGGGAAAACTACGAGCAGTACTTC. This sequence joins TRBV28 and TRBJ2-7; tentative D call: TRBD2 (6 bases). This CDR3 spans 16 amino acids. Trimming cost V 5 bases and J 3 bases, with 20 bases left between them. Germline V CDR1 and CDR2: MDHEN, SYDVKM.

The chain combines TRBV6-1 with TRBJ1-2; 9 bases line up with TRBD1. After removal of 6 bases from V and 6 bases from J, the junction contained 8 bases not matched to a gene. Germline assignment: CDR1 MNHNS and CDR2 SASEGT. There are 14 residues in the CDR3. The CDR3 region is CASRRTGEGNGYTF. The DNA for the CDR3 is TGTGCCAGCAGAAGGACAGGGGAAGGTAATGGCTACACCTTC.

J is TRBJ2-3 and V is TRBV19; TRBD1 or TRBD2 may be the D gene (5 bases each). V shed 7 bases and J shed 4 bases, with 15 bases lying between them. The CDR3 extends over 14 amino acids. CDR1 is LNHDA, CDR2 SQIVND, per germline (reference sequence). DNA for the CDR3: TGTGCCAGTAAACGGGACGGGTGGGCAGATACGCAGTATTTT. Translation: CASKRDGWADTQYF. Filled out from reference TRBV19 and TRBJ2-3, the complete variable domain reads DGGITQSPKYLFRKEGQNVTLSCEQNLNHDAMYWYRQDPGQGLRLIYYSQIVNDFQKGDIAEGYSVSREKKESFPLTVTSAQKNPTAFYLCASKRDGWADTQYFGPGTRLTVL.

J is TRBJ2-1 and V is TRBV9, with unresolved D. This CDR3 comprises 15 residues. Trimming shortened V by 4 bases and J by 0 bases, and 11 bases separated the two germline ends. Germline V CDR1 and CDR2: SGDLS, YYNGEE. The CDR3 DNA follows: TGTGCCAGCAGCCAAAGACCCAGCTCCTACAATGAGCAGTTCTTC. Protein product: CASSQRPSSYNEQFF. Variable domain in full (rest from reference TRBV9 and TRBJ2-1): DSGVTQTPKHLITATGQRVTLRCSPRSGDLSVYWYQQSLDQGLQFLIQYYNGEERAKGNILERFSAQQFPDLHSELNLSSLELGDSALYFCASSQRPSSYNEQFFGPGTRLTVL.

The chain has TRBV14 and TRBJ2-7, with 7 bases aligning to TRBD2. J was trimmed by 2 bases and V by 8 bases; bases with no gene match: 6. This CDR3 region has 13 residues. The germline V gene encodes CDR1 SGHDN and CDR2 FVKESK. CDR3 loop: CASGLGRAYEQYF. The CDR3 bases are TGTGCCAGCGGTTTGGGGAGGGCCTACGAGCAGTACTTC.